The rows below give T cell receptor beta chains drawn from one sample of a study of Tregs in tolerant kidney transplant recipients. Assay used: immunoSEQ multiplex PCR; TCRdb lists only in-frame clones, some missing. The sample has tens of thousands of clones; 84% are singletons. Sequencing was performed on CD4+ T cells from blood. The receptors originated from a human donor in good health. Each CDR3 is given with its conserved first and last residue. D genes are given only for firm matches. Clone size appears in some rows only: once, few, many, or a class for an expanded clone.

v_call: TRBV11-3
d_call: TRBD2
j_call: TRBJ2-7
clone_size: NA
cdr3_nt: TGTGCCAGCAGCTTAGGGTTTGGGGGACTAAGTTTCGACGAGCAGTACTTC
cdr3_aa: CASSLGFGGLSFDEQYF

v_call: TRBV2
d_call: TRBD2
j_call: TRBJ2-1
clone_size: NA
cdr3_nt: TGTGCCAGCAGCCGGACTAGCGGCGACAAAAACAATGAGCAGTTCTTC
cdr3_aa: CASSRTSGDKNNEQFF

v_call: TRBV9
d_call: NA
j_call: TRBJ2-6
clone_size: NA
cdr3_nt: TGTGCCAGCAGCCCATACTCCGTCTCTGGGGCCAACGTCCTGACTTTC
cdr3_aa: CASSPYSVSGANVLTF

v_call: TRBV19
d_call: NA
j_call: TRBJ2-6
clone_size: NA
cdr3_nt: TGTGCCAGTAGTGAAATGGCGGTCTCTGGGGCCAACGTCCTGACTTTC
cdr3_aa: CASSEMAVSGANVLTF

v_call: TRBV13
d_call: NA
j_call: TRBJ2-7
clone_size: NA
cdr3_nt: TGTGCCAGCAGCTTGGGGTGGGAGATGGCCTACGAGCAGTACTTC
cdr3_aa: CASSLGWEMAYEQYF

v_call: TRBV11-2
d_call: NA
j_call: TRBJ2-7
clone_size: NA
cdr3_nt: TGTGCCAGCAGCTCCGGGCCTATCTACGAGCAGTACTTC
cdr3_aa: CASSSGPIYEQYF

v_call: TRBV19
d_call: NA
j_call: TRBJ1-5
clone_size: NA
cdr3_nt: TGTGCCAGTAGTATAGACAGGCCTATCCGGTTTAGGCCCCAGCATTTT
cdr3_aa: CASSIDRPIRFRPQHF

v_call: TRBV9
d_call: NA
j_call: TRBJ1-1
clone_size: NA
cdr3_nt: TGTGCCAGCAGCGTAGATGGGGGGGGGCACCCGACAGCTTTCTTT
cdr3_aa: CASSVDGGGHPTAFF

v_call: TRBV6-6
d_call: NA
j_call: TRBJ2-2
clone_size: NA
cdr3_nt: TGTGCCAGCAGTTACTCGTTACGCTTGAACACCGGGGAGCTGTTTTTT
cdr3_aa: CASSYSLRLNTGELFF

v_call: TRBV5-1
d_call: NA
j_call: TRBJ1-1
clone_size: NA
cdr3_nt: TGCGCCAGCAGCTTGGAATTCTTGAACACTGAAGCTTTCTTT
cdr3_aa: CASSLEFLNTEAFF

v_call: TRBV4-1
d_call: NA
j_call: TRBJ1-1
clone_size: once
cdr3_nt: TGCGCCAGCAGCCAAGTAAACACTGAAGCTTTCTTT
cdr3_aa: CASSQVNTEAFF

v_call: TRBV5-1
d_call: NA
j_call: TRBJ1-2
clone_size: NA
cdr3_nt: TGCGCCAGCAGCCTCCTCCAGACAGATTTAAACTATGGCTACACCTTC
cdr3_aa: CASSLLQTDLNYGYTF

v_call: TRBV6-5
d_call: TRBD1
j_call: TRBJ1-1
clone_size: NA
cdr3_nt: TGTGCCAGCAGTTCTGCCCGGACAGGGGCACCTGAAGCTTTCTTT
cdr3_aa: CASSSARTGAPEAFF

v_call: TRBV30
d_call: NA
j_call: TRBJ1-1
clone_size: NA
cdr3_nt: TGTGCCTGGACCGGGGCCCTCATGAACACTGAAGCTTTCTTT
cdr3_aa: CAWTGALMNTEAFF

v_call: TRBV14
d_call: NA
j_call: TRBJ2-1
clone_size: NA
cdr3_nt: TGTGCCAGCAGCCGAGACAGCCCCGGGGGTAGTGAGCAGTTCTTC
cdr3_aa: CASSRDSPGGSEQFF

v_call: TRBV6-5
d_call: TRBD1
j_call: TRBJ1-1
clone_size: NA
cdr3_nt: TGTGCCACCCAGGGGGCTTGGGCTGAAGCTTTCTTT
cdr3_aa: CATQGAWAEAFF

v_call: TRBV9
d_call: TRBD1
j_call: TRBJ2-3
clone_size: NA
cdr3_nt: TGTGCCAGCAGCCCGACAGGGACAGATACGCAGTATTTT
cdr3_aa: CASSPTGTDTQYF

v_call: TRBV4-3
d_call: NA
j_call: TRBJ2-3
clone_size: NA
cdr3_nt: TGCGCCAGCAGCCAAGAACAGCCCGGTACGCAGTATTTT
cdr3_aa: CASSQEQPGTQYF

v_call: TRBV7-3
d_call: NA
j_call: TRBJ2-3
clone_size: NA
cdr3_nt: TGTGCCAGCAGCCTTCCCCCGGGGAATACGCAGTATTTT
cdr3_aa: CASSLPPGNTQYF

v_call: TRBV6-1
d_call: TRBD1
j_call: TRBJ2-7
clone_size: NA
cdr3_nt: TGTGCCAGCAGTGAACTCCCGGGACAGCACTACGAGCAGTACTTC
cdr3_aa: CASSELPGQHYEQYF

v_call: TRBV11-1
d_call: NA
j_call: TRBJ2-5
clone_size: few
cdr3_nt: TGTGCCAGCAGCTTGGACTATCAAGAGACCCAGTACTTC
cdr3_aa: CASSLDYQETQYF

v_call: TRBV7-2
d_call: NA
j_call: TRBJ2-5
clone_size: NA
cdr3_nt: TGTGCCAGCATTACCGGTGGGCAGGGGGGGACCCAGTACTTC
cdr3_aa: CASITGGQGGTQYF

v_call: TRBV11-2
d_call: TRBD2
j_call: TRBJ2-1
clone_size: NA
cdr3_nt: TGTGCCAGCGAGGGGACTAGAGGCCTTGAGCAGTTCTTC
cdr3_aa: CASEGTRGLEQFF

v_call: TRBV2
d_call: NA
j_call: TRBJ2-7
clone_size: once
cdr3_nt: TGTGCCAGCAGTGAAAGGGGTTACGAGCAGTACTTC
cdr3_aa: CASSERGYEQYF

v_call: TRBV7-2
d_call: TRBD2
j_call: TRBJ2-1
clone_size: NA
cdr3_nt: TGTGCCAGCAGCCAAAAACTAGCGGGAGCCTACAATGAGCAGTTCTTC
cdr3_aa: CASSQKLAGAYNEQFF

v_call: TRBV9
d_call: TRBD2
j_call: TRBJ2-3
clone_size: NA
cdr3_nt: TGTGCCAGCAGCCCCGTCGGGGGGACCACAGATACGCAGTATTTT
cdr3_aa: CASSPVGGTTDTQYF

v_call: TRBV6-5
d_call: NA
j_call: TRBJ1-1
clone_size: NA
cdr3_nt: TGTGCCAGCAGTTATAGGGGGGATGGCACTGAAGCTTTCTTT
cdr3_aa: CASSYRGDGTEAFF

v_call: TRBV5-1
d_call: TRBD1
j_call: TRBJ2-1
clone_size: once
cdr3_nt: TGCGCCAGCAGCGGACAGGGGGGCTACAATGAGCAGTTCTTC
cdr3_aa: CASSGQGGYNEQFF

v_call: TRBV6-5
d_call: TRBD2
j_call: TRBJ2-7
clone_size: once
cdr3_nt: TGTGCCAGCAGTTACACATCCTGGGGAGGGGAGGGCGAGCAGTACTTC
cdr3_aa: CASSYTSWGGEGEQYF

v_call: TRBV11-2
d_call: NA
j_call: TRBJ2-3
clone_size: NA
cdr3_nt: TGTGCCAGCAGACAGTTCACAGATACGCAGTATTTT
cdr3_aa: CASRQFTDTQYF

v_call: TRBV29-1
d_call: NA
j_call: TRBJ1-1
clone_size: medium-sized
cdr3_nt: TGCAGCGTTGGCCTACAGATGAACACTGAAGCTTTCTTT
cdr3_aa: CSVGLQMNTEAFF

v_call: TRBV19
d_call: NA
j_call: TRBJ2-6
clone_size: NA
cdr3_nt: TGTGCCAGTAGTATAGATCCCCTAACCACTTACTCTGGGGCCAACGTCCTGACTTTC
cdr3_aa: CASSIDPLTTYSGANVLTF

v_call: TRBV5-1
d_call: NA
j_call: TRBJ1-3
clone_size: NA
cdr3_nt: TGCGCCAGCAGCTTTTATGGGCCCATACCAACTCGGGGCCATGGGGACGGAAACACCATATATTTT
cdr3_aa: CASSFYGPIPTRGHGDGNTIYF

v_call: TRBV5-1
d_call: NA
j_call: TRBJ1-2
clone_size: few
cdr3_nt: TGCGCCAGCAGCCTACAGGGCGGGAGTAACTATGGCTACACCTTC
cdr3_aa: CASSLQGGSNYGYTF

v_call: TRBV2
d_call: TRBD2
j_call: TRBJ2-3
clone_size: NA
cdr3_nt: TGTGCCAGCAGCTTTAGCGGGGGGGGCACAGATACGCAGTATTTT
cdr3_aa: CASSFSGGGTDTQYF

v_call: TRBV5-4
d_call: NA
j_call: TRBJ2-5
clone_size: NA
cdr3_nt: TGTGCCAGCGGAAAAGAGACCCAGTACTTC
cdr3_aa: CASGKETQYF

v_call: TRBV18
d_call: TRBD2
j_call: TRBJ2-5
clone_size: NA
cdr3_nt: TGTGCCAGCTCACCTGTCAGCGGGAGGGCCGGAGAGACCCAGTACTTC
cdr3_aa: CASSPVSGRAGETQYF

v_call: TRBV6-6
d_call: TRBD1
j_call: TRBJ2-7
clone_size: NA
cdr3_nt: TGTGCCAGCAGTACCGGGACAGGGGCCCACGAGCAGTACTTC
cdr3_aa: CASSTGTGAHEQYF

v_call: TRBV7-9
d_call: NA
j_call: TRBJ2-6
clone_size: NA
cdr3_nt: TGTGCCAGCAGCTCAGACTCCTCTGGGGCCAACGTCCTGACTTTC
cdr3_aa: CASSSDSSGANVLTF

v_call: TRBV4-1
d_call: NA
j_call: TRBJ1-4
clone_size: NA
cdr3_nt: TGCGCCAGCAGCCAAGATGAGTTCGTTGGGGGGCCTAATGAAAAACTGTTTTTT
cdr3_aa: CASSQDEFVGGPNEKLFF

v_call: TRBV5-4
d_call: TRBD2
j_call: TRBJ2-2
clone_size: NA
cdr3_nt: TGTGCCAGCAGCTTGACTAGCGGGGGGGCAGACGGGGAGCTGTTTTTT
cdr3_aa: CASSLTSGGADGELFF

v_call: TRBV5-4
d_call: TRBD2
j_call: TRBJ2-7
clone_size: NA
cdr3_nt: TGTGCCAGCAGCTTGGCGGGCGGGGGTGGCTACGAGCAGTACTTC
cdr3_aa: CASSLAGGGGYEQYF

v_call: TRBV9
d_call: TRBD1
j_call: TRBJ1-2
clone_size: many
cdr3_nt: TGTGCCAGCAGCGTCGGGACAGGCGAACTTTACGGCTACACCTTC
cdr3_aa: CASSVGTGELYGYTF

v_call: TRBV11-3
d_call: NA
j_call: TRBJ1-6
clone_size: NA
cdr3_nt: TGTGCCAGCAGCTTGGGGACGGAGAATTCACCCCTCCACTTT
cdr3_aa: CASSLGTENSPLHF

v_call: TRBV10-3
d_call: NA
j_call: TRBJ1-1
clone_size: NA
cdr3_nt: TGTGCCATCAGTGACCCCCCGCGTTCCAGGGTAGCTGAAGCTTTCTTT
cdr3_aa: CAISDPPRSRVAEAFF

v_call: TRBV19
d_call: NA
j_call: TRBJ1-2
clone_size: NA
cdr3_nt: TGTGCCAGTAGTATCACTCTTGGAGGGATCTTCTATGGCTACACCTTC
cdr3_aa: CASSITLGGIFYGYTF

v_call: TRBV9
d_call: NA
j_call: TRBJ2-2
clone_size: NA
cdr3_nt: TGTGCCAGCAGCGCCTCCCCTACTAGCAGGGCCGGGGAGCTGTTTTTT
cdr3_aa: CASSASPTSRAGELFF